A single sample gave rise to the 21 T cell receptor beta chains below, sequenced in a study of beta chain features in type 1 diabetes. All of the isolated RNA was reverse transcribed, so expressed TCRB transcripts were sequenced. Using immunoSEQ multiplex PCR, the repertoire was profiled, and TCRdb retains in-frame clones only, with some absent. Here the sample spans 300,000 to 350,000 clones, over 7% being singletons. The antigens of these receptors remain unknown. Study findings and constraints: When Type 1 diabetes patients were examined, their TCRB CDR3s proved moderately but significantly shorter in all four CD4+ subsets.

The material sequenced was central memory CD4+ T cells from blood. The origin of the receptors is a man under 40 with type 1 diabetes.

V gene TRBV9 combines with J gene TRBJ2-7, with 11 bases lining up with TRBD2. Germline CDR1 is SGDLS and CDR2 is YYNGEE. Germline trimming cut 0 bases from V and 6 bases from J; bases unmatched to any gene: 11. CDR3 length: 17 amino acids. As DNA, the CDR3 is TGTGCCAGCAGCGTAGGACCAGCTAGCGGGGGGTCGGCCGAGCAGTACTTC. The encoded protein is CASSVGPASGGSAEQYF. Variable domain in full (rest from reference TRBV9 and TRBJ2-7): DSGVTQTPKHLITATGQRVTLRCSPRSGDLSVYWYQQSLDQGLQFLIQYYNGEERAKGNILERFSAQQFPDLHSELNLSSLELGDSALYFCASSVGPASGGSAEQYFGPGTRLTVT.

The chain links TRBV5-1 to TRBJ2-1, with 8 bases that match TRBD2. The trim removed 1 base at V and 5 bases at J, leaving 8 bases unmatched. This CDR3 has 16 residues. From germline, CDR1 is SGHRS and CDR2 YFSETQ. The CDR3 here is CASSLLYSGGDNEQFF. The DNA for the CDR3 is TGCGCCAGCAGCTTGCTGTACAGCGGGGGTGACAATGAGCAGTTCTTC. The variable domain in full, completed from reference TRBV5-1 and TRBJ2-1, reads KAGVTQTPRYLIKTRGQQVTLSCSPISGHRSVSWYQQTPGQGLQFLFEYFSETQRNKGNFPGRFSGRQFSNSRSEMNVSTLELGDSALYLCASSLLYSGGDNEQFFGPGTRLTVL.

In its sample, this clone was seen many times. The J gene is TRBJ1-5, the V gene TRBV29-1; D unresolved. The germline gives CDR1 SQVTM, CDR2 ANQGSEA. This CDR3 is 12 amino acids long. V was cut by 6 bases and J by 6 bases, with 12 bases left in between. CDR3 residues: CSVRTGTQPQHF. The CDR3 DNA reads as TGCAGCGTGAGGACGGGTACTCAGCCCCAGCATTTT.

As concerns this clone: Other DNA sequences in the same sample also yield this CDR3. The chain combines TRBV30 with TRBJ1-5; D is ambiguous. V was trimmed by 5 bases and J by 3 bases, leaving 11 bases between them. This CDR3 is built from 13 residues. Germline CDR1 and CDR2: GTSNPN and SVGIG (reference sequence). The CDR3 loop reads CAWADGDNQPQHF. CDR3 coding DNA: TGTGCCTGGGCTGACGGAGACAATCAGCCCCAGCATTTT.

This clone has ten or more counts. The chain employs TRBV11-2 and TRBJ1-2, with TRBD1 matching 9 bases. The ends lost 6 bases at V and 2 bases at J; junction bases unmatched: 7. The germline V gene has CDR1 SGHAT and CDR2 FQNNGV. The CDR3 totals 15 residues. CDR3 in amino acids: CASRSPGTGNYGYTF. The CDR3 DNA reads TGTGCCAGCAGATCCCCCGGGACAGGGAACTATGGCTACACCTTC.

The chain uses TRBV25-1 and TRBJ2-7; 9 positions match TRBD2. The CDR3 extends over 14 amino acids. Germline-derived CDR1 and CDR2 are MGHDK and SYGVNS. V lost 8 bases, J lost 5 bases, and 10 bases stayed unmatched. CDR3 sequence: CASSRGGEPHEQYF. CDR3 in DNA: TGTGCCAGCTCACGCGGGGGGGAACCCCACGAGCAGTACTTC.

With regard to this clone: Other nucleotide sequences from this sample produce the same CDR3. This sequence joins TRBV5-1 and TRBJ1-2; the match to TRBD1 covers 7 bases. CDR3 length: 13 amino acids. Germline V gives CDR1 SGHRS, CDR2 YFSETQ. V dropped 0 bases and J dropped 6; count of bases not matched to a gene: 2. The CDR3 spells CASSLGTGDGYTF. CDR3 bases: TGCGCCAGCAGCTTGGGCACAGGGGATGGCTACACCTTC.

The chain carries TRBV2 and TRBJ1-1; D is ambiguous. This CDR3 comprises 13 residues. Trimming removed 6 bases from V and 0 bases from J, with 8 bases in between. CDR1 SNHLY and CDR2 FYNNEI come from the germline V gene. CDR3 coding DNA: TGTGCCAGCAGCGGAGTGCTGAACACTGAAGCTTTCTTT. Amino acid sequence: CASSGVLNTEAFF.

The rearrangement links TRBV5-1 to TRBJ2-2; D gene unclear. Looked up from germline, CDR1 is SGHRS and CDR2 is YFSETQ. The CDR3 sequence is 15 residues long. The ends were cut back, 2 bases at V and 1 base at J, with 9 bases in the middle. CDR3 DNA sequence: TGCGCCAGCAGCTTTAGCCCAGGGAACACCGGGGAGCTGTTTTTT. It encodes CASSFSPGNTGELFF. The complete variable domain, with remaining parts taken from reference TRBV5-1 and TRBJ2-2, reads KAGVTQTPRYLIKTRGQQVTLSCSPISGHRSVSWYQQTPGQGLQFLFEYFSETQRNKGNFPGRFSGRQFSNSRSEMNVSTLELGDSALYLCASSFSPGNTGELFFGEGSRLTVL.

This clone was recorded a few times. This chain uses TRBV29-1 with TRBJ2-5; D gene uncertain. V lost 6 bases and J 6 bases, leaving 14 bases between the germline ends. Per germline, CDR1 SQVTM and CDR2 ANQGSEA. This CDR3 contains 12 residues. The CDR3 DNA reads TGCAGCGTGACGGCCAAACGTCAGACCCAGTACTTC. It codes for CSVTAKRQTQYF.

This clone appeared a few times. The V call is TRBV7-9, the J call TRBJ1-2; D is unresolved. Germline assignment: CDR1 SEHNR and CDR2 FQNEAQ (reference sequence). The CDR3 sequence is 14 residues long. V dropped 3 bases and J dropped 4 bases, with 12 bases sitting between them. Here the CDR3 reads CASSLNGEPYGYTF. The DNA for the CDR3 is TGTGCCAGCAGCTTGAACGGGGAGCCCTATGGCTACACCTTC.

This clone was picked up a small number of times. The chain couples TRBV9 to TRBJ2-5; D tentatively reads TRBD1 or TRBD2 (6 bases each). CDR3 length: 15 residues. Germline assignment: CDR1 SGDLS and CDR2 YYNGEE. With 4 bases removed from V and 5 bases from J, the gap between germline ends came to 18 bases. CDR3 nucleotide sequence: TGTGCCAGCAGCCCCCGACAGGCGGGGTTGGAGACCCAGTACTTC. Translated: CASSPRQAGLETQYF.

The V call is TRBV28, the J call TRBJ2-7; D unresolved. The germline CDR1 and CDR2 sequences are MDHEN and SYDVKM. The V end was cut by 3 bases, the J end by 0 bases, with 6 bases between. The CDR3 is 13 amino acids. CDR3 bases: TGTGCCAGCAGTTTTCCGGGCTCCTACGAGCAGTACTTC. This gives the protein CASSFPGSYEQYF. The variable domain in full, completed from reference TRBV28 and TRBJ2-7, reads DVKVTQSSRYLVKRTGEKVFLECVQDMDHENMFWYRQDPGLGLRLIYFSYDVKMKEKGDIPEGYSVSREKKERFSLILESASTNQTSMYLCASSFPGSYEQYFGPGTRLTVT.

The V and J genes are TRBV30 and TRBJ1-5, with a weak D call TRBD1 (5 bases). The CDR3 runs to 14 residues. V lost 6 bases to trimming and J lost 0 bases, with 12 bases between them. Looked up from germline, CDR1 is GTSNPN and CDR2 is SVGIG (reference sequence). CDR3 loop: CACELTGSNQPQHF. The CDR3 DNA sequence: TGTGCCTGCGAACTTACAGGTAGCAATCAGCCCCAGCATTTT.

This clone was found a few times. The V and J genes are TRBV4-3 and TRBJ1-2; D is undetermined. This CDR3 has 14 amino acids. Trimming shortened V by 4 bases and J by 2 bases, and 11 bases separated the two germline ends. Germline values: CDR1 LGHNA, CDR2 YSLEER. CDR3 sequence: CASSRDPSNYGYTF. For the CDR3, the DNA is TGCGCCAGCAGCCGAGACCCCTCCAACTATGGCTACACCTTC.

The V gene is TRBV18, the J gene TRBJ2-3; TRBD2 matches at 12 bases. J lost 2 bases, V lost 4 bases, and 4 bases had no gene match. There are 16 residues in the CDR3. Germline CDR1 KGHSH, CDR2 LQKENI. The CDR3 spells CASSRLAGVSTDTQYF. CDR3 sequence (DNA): TGTGCCAGCTCACGACTAGCGGGGGTTTCCACAGATACGCAGTATTTT.

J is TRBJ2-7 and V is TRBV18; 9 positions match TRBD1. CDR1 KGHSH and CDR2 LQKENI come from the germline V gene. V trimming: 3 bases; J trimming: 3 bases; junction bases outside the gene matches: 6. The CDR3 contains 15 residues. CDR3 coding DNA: TGTGCCAGCTCACCGCGGACAGGGGACCGCTACGAGCAGTACTTC. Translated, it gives CASSPRTGDRYEQYF.

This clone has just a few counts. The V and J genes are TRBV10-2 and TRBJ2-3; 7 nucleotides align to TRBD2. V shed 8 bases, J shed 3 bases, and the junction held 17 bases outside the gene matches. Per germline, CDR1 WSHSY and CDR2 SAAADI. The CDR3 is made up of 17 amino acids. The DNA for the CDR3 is TGCGCCAGCGGCTCTGGAAGCGGGATAAAGAGGACAGATACGCAGTATTTT. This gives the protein CASGSGSGIKRTDTQYF.

Here the CDR3 reads CASSQQVSGGSYEQYF. The CDR3 nucleotides are TGCGCCAGCAGCCAGCAGGTTAGCGGGGGATCCTACGAGCAGTACTTC. The rearrangement uses TRBV4-1 and TRBJ2-7; 9 bases are shared with TRBD2. V was pared by 3 bases and J by 1 base, with 7 bases of the junction left unmatched. Germline values: CDR1 MGHRA, CDR2 YSYEKL. The CDR3 is made up of 16 amino acids.

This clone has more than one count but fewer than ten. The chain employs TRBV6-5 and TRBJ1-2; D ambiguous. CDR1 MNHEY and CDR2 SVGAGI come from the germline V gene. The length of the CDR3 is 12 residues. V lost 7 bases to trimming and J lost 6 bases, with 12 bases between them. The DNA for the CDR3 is TGTGCCAGCAAGAGCACCTCCGATGGCTACACCTTC. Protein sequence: CASKSTSDGYTF.

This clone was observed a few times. The CDR3 is CAGGGYNQPQHF. In nucleotides, the CDR3 is TGTGCCGGCGGAGGGTACAATCAGCCCCAGCATTTT. The rearrangement joins TRBV19 to TRBJ1-5; D unclear. The V gene's germline CDR1 is LNHDA and CDR2 SQIVND (reference sequence). V gave up 11 bases and J gave up 3 bases, with 11 bases separating them. The CDR3 has 12 amino acids.